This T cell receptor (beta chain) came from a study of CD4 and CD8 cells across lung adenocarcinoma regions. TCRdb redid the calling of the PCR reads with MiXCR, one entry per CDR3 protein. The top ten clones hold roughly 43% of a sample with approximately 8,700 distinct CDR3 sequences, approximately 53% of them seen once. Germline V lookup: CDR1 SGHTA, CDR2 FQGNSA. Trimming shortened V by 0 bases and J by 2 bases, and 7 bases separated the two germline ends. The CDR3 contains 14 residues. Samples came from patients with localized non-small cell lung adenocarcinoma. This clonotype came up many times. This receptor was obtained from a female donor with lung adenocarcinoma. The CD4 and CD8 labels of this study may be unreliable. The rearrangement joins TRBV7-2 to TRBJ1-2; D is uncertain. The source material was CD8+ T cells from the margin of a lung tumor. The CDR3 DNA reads TGTGCCAGCAGCTTAGCGACGGGAAACTATGGCTACACCTTC. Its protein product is CASSLATGNYGYTF.